This section outlines one T cell receptor (beta chain) sequence together with its context. Its antigen is undetermined. The data were taken from a study of CD8 T cells in Susac syndrome. CDR1 SQVTM and CDR2 ANQGSEA come from the germline V gene. The CDR3 length is 13 residues. Trimming stripped 4 bases from V and 5 bases from J, with 12 bases between. CD8+ and CD4+ T cells from blood underwent TCR beta sequencing. TEMRA cells were FACS-enriched, with CD8+ and CD4+ T cells isolated negatively. Random hexamers were used to reverse transcribe the RNA input (about 0.5 to 1 ug). TCR beta CDR3 was amplified by immunoSEQ multiplex PCR. This amplification extended across 54 Vbeta and 13 Jbeta segments. Each CDR3 protein gets one entry after TCRdb re-called the immunoSEQ multiplex PCR reads with MiXCR. The table has about 160,000 distinct CDR3 sequences, around 93% seen once. Findings and caveats of the study: Acknowledgment was made by the study that its TCR sequencing and HLA analysis involved a relatively small number of individuals.

The chain joins TRBV29-1 to TRBJ1-5; D may be TRBD1 (5 bases). The sample taken for sequencing was CD4+ T cells from PBMCs. This TCR was sampled from a human donor in good health. The CDR3, as DNA: TGCAGCGTTGCTTGGGGGTACGATCAGCCCCAGCATTTT. As protein: CSVAWGYDQPQHF.